This T cell receptor (beta chain) emerged from a study of shared clonotypes between healthy human individuals. Trimming removed 4 bases from V and 4 bases from J, with 12 bases in between. This CDR3 region has 14 residues. CDR1 and CDR2 from the germline V gene are ENHRY and SYGVKD. The material for each subset, its genomic DNA, was split evenly across several immunoSEQ plates. Only in-frame clones appear in the TCRdb table, and some are missing; sequencing was by immunoSEQ multiplex PCR. This sample carries 2,500,000 or so clones, about nine tenths of them seen once, and the ten largest clones take 0.37%. Those who donated, Caucasian adults without exception, all lived in Nashville, Tennessee.

V gene TRBV10-3 combines with J gene TRBJ2-3; maybe TRBD1 (6 bases). This receptor was obtained from a man aged 18 to 29 in good health. Some clones in this sample may be carry-over from other donors' samples. The specimen sequenced was naive CD4+ T cells from PBMCs. Subset: CD45RA+ positively selected. CDR3 DNA sequence: TGTGCCATCAGTGCGCCGGGACAACCAGATACGCAGTATTTT. Translating gives CAISAPGQPDTQYF.